The 5 T cell receptor beta chains below all came from one sample that was sequenced in a study of cytomegalovirus exposure and HLA in healthy donors. The study ran its PCR with 60 Vbeta and 13 Jbeta primers. Using immunoSEQ multiplex PCR, the repertoire was profiled, and TCRdb retains in-frame clones only, with some absent. The sample has fewer than 150,000 clones, 70% to 85% seen once. Sequencing was performed on PBMCs. These receptors all come from a human donor in good health.

The chain carries TRBV14 and TRBJ1-6; D not resolved. The ends were cut back, 1 base at V and 9 bases at J, with 10 bases in the middle. The germline V gene encodes CDR1 SGHDN and CDR2 FVKESK. The CDR3 has 14 residues. The CDR3 coding sequence is TGTGCCAGCAGCCAAGTCAGAGGCCCTTCACCCCTCCACTTT. This encodes CASSQVRGPSPLHF.

The chain links TRBV5-8 to TRBJ2-7, with a possible D match to TRBD1 (6 bases). Deletions cut 0 bases from V and 3 bases from J, with 10 bases between. CDR1 and CDR2 (germline): SGHTS, YDEGEE. This CDR3 is 14 amino acids long. The CDR3 loop is CASSLGQVNYEQYF. CDR3 sequence (DNA): TGTGCCAGCAGCTTGGGACAGGTCAACTACGAGCAGTACTTC. Supplemented by reference TRBV5-8 and TRBJ2-7, the full variable domain reads EAGVTQSPTHLIKTRGQQATLRCSPISGHTSVYWYQQALGLGLQFLLWYDEGEERNRGNFPPRFSGRQFPNYSSELNVNALELEDSALYLCASSLGQVNYEQYFGPGTRLTVT.

This chain uses TRBV19 with TRBJ1-2; TRBD1 matches at 8 bases. V was pared by 2 bases and J by 8 bases, with 10 bases of the junction left unmatched. CDR1 is LNHDA and CDR2 is SQIVND in the germline V gene (reference sequence). The CDR3 has 15 amino acids. The CDR3 DNA reads as TGTGCCAGTAGTATATCCCGGACAGGGAATTACGGCTACACCTTC. This gives the protein CASSISRTGNYGYTF.

This clone was counted a single time. The gene calls are TRBV11-3 and TRBJ2-1; the D is unclear. This CDR3 has 11 amino acids. V lost 5 bases, J lost 13 bases, and 12 bases lay in between. Germline CDR1 reads SGHNT; CDR2 reads YENEEA. The CDR3 sequence: CASSRLEKQFF. CDR3 bases: TGTGCCAGCAGCCGTTTAGAGAAACAGTTCTTC.

This chain joins TRBV28 and TRBJ1-4; 12 nucleotides agree with TRBD1. The CDR3 covers 18 residues. V trimming: 3 bases; J trimming: 2 bases; junction bases outside the gene matches: 7. Germline V lookup: CDR1 MDHEN, CDR2 SYDVKM. The CDR3 DNA is TGTGCCAGCAGTTTTAGGGACAGGGGGCGCGGTACTAATGAAAAACTGTTTTTT. Translating it yields CASSFRDRGRGTNEKLFF.